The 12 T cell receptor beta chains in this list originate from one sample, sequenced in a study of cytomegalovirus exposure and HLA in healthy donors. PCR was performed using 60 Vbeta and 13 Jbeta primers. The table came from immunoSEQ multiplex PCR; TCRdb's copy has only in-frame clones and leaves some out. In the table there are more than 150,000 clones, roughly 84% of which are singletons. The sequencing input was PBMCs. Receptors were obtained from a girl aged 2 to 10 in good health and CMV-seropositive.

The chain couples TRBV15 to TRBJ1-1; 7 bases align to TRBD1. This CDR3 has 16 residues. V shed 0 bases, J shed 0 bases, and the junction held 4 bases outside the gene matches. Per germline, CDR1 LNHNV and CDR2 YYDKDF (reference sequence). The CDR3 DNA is TGTGCCACCAGCAGAGATCCCGGGACAGTGAACACTGAAGCTTTCTTT. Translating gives CATSRDPGTVNTEAFF.

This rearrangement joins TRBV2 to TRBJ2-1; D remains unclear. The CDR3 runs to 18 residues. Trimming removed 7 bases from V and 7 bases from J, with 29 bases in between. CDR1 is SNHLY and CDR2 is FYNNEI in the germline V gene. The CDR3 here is CASTAPAITAENQNEQFF. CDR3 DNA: TGTGCCAGCACGGCCCCAGCAATTACAGCCGAGAACCAGAATGAGCAGTTCTTC.

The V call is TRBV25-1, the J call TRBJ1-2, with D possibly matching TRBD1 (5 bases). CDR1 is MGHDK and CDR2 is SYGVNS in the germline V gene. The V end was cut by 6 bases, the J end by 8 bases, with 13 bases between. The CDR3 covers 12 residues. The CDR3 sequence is CASRGPLGGYTF. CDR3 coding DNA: TGTGCCAGCAGGGGGCCCCTGGGGGGCTACACCTTC.

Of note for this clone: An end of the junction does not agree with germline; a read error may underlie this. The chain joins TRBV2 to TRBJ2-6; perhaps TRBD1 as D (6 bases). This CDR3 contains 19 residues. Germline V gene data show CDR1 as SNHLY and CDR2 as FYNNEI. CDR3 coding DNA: TGTGCCAGCAGCGAGGATTTCACAGGGATACTCTCTGGGGCCAACGTCCCGACTTTC. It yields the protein CASSEDFTGILSGANVPTF.

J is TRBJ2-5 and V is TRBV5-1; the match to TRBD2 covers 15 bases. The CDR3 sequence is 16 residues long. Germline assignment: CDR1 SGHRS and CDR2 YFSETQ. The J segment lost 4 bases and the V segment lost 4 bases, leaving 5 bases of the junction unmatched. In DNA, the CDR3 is TGCGCCAGCAGCGGGGGACTAGCGGGAGGTCGAGAGACCCAGTACTTC. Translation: CASSGGLAGGRETQYF.

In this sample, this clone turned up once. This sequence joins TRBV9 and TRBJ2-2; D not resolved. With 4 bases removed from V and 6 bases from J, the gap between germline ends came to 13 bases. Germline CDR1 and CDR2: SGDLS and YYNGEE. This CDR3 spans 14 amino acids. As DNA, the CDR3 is TGTGCCAGCAGCCCCCGGTCCCAGGCCGGGGAGCTGTTTTTT. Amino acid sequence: CASSPRSQAGELFF.

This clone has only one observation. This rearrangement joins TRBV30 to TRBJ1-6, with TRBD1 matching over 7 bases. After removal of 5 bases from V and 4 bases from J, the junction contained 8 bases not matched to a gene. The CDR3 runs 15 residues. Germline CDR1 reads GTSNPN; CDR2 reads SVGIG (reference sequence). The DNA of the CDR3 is TGTGCCTGGCGAGGGCGCAGGGGGTATAATTCACCCCTCCACTTT. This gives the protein CAWRGRRGYNSPLHF.

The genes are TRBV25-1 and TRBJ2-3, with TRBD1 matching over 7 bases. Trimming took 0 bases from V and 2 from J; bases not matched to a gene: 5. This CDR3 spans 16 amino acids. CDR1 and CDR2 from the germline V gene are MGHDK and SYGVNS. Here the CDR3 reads CASSEYLGQYTDTQYF. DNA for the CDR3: TGTGCCAGCAGTGAATACTTGGGACAGTACACAGATACGCAGTATTTT.

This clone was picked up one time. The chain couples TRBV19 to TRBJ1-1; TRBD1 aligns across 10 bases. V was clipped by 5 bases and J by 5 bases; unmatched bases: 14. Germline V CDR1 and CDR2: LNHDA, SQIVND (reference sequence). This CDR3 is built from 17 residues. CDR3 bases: TGTGCCAGTAGTCGTCCGGGACAGGGGTTGGGTGGGACTGAAGCTTTCTTT. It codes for CASSRPGQGLGGTEAFF. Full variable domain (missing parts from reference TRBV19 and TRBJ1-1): DGGITQSPKYLFRKEGQNVTLSCEQNLNHDAMYWYRQDPGQGLRLIYYSQIVNDFQKGDIAEGYSVSREKKESFPLTVTSAQKNPTAFYLCASSRPGQGLGGTEAFFGQGTRLTVV.

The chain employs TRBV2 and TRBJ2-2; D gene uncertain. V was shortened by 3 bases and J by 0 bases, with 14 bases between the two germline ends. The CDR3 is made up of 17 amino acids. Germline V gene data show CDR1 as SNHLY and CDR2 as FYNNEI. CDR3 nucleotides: TGTGCCAGCAGTGAGATTCATAGGCAGGCGAACACCGGGGAGCTGTTTTTT. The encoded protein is CASSEIHRQANTGELFF.

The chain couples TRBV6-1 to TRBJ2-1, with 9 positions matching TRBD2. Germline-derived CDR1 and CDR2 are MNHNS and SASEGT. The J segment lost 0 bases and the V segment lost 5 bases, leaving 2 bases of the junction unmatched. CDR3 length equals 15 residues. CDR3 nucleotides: TGTGCCAGCAGTATAGCGGGAGTCTCCTACAATGAGCAGTTCTTC. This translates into CASSIAGVSYNEQFF.

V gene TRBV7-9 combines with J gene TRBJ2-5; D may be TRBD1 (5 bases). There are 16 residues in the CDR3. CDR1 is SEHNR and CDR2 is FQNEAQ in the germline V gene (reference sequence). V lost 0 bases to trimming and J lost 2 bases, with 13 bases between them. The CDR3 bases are TGTGCCAGCAGCTTAGCCGGACACCAGAGACAAGAGACCCAGTACTTC. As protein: CASSLAGHQRQETQYF. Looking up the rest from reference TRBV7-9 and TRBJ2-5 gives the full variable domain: DTGVSQNPRHKITKRGQNVTFRCDPISEHNRLYWYRQTLGQGPEFLTYFQNEAQLEKSRLLSDRFSAERPKGSFSTLEIQRTEQGDSAMYLCASSLAGHQRQETQYFGPGTRLLVL.